A single sample is the source of the 10 T cell receptor beta chains below, sequenced in a study of blood T cell repertoires in COVID-19. Produced via immunoSEQ multiplex PCR; TCRdb's table is partial and in-frame only. Of about 190,000 clones detected, roughly four fifths appear once; the ten largest clones hold around 14%. Material: peripheral blood. Source of these receptors: a man aged 25 to 40 with active or convalescent COVID-19.

The chain has TRBV6-5 and TRBJ2-7; D perhaps matches TRBD2 (5 bases). Trimming removed 4 bases at V and 7 bases at J, with 14 bases between. In germline, CDR1 is MNHEY, CDR2 SVGAGI. The CDR3 runs to 13 residues. The CDR3 reads CASSSRGMGEQYV. The DNA of the CDR3 is TGTGCCAGCAGTTCCCGGGGAATGGGAGAGCAGTACGTC.

The rearrangement joins TRBV5-1 to TRBJ2-3, with 8 bases fitting TRBD2. V shed 2 bases, J shed 5 bases, and the junction held 10 bases outside the gene matches. The CDR3 consists of 16 residues. Germline CDR1 is SGHRS and CDR2 is YFSETQ. The CDR3 region is CASSFSTSATGDTQYF. The CDR3, as DNA: TGCGCCAGCAGCTTTTCGACTAGCGCCACAGGAGATACGCAGTATTTT.

CDR3 sequence: CATSSVSLQETQYF. The CDR3 DNA sequence: TGTGCCACCAGCAGTGTGAGTCTCCAAGAGACCCAGTACTTC. The rearrangement links TRBV15 to TRBJ2-5; D remains ambiguous. Germline-derived CDR1 and CDR2 are LNHNV and YYDKDF (reference sequence). Trimming removed 3 bases at V and 1 base at J, with 9 bases between. The CDR3 totals 14 residues.

CDR3 region: CASSVVPPGAGPDTQYF. The CDR3 coding sequence is TGTGCCAGCAGCGTAGTACCCCCGGGAGCTGGGCCAGATACGCAGTATTTT. The chain uses TRBV9 and TRBJ2-3, with D possibly matching TRBD2 (6 bases). This CDR3 comprises 17 residues. The germline gives CDR1 SGDLS, CDR2 YYNGEE. V lost 0 bases and J 4 bases, leaving 18 bases between the germline ends. Supplemented by reference TRBV9 and TRBJ2-3, the full variable domain reads DSGVTQTPKHLITATGQRVTLRCSPRSGDLSVYWYQQSLDQGLQFLIQYYNGEERAKGNILERFSAQQFPDLHSELNLSSLELGDSALYFCASSVVPPGAGPDTQYFGPGTRLTVL.

The chain is built from TRBV11-3 and TRBJ2-7; possibly TRBD2 for D (6 bases). The CDR3 runs to 14 residues. Trimming took 6 bases from V and 3 from J, leaving 15 bases between them. Germline V CDR1 and CDR2: SGHNT, YENEEA. Here the CDR3 reads CASRERGTGYEQYF. In nucleotides, the CDR3 is TGTGCCAGCAGAGAACGGGGGACGGGCTACGAGCAGTACTTC. Looking up the rest from reference TRBV11-3 and TRBJ2-7 gives the full variable domain: EAGVVQSPRYKIIEKKQPVAFWCNPISGHNTLYWYLQNLGQGPELLIRYENEEAVDDSQLPKDRFSAERLKGVDSTLKIQPAELGDSAVYLCASRERGTGYEQYFGPGTRLTVT.

J is TRBJ1-2 and V is TRBV19, with D perhaps matching TRBD1 (6 bases). V was shortened by 5 bases and J by 3 bases, with 13 bases between the two germline ends. CDR1 and CDR2 (germline): LNHDA, SQIVND (reference sequence). The CDR3 covers 14 residues. The CDR3 sequence is CASSPRQVHYGYTF. For the CDR3, the DNA is TGTGCCAGTAGTCCTCGACAGGTTCACTATGGCTACACCTTC.

The chain joins TRBV14 to TRBJ2-1; 9 bases fit TRBD1. Trimming cost V 4 bases and J 5 bases; bases outside gene matches: 6. This CDR3 is 15 amino acids long. The germline CDR1 and CDR2 sequences are SGHDN and FVKESK. Written as DNA, the CDR3 is TGTGCCAGCAGCCTAGGGACAGGGAGACACAATGAGCAGTTCTTC. Encoded protein: CASSLGTGRHNEQFF.

The chain links TRBV6-5 to TRBJ2-5; TRBD1 agrees at 9 bases. The CDR3 sequence is 14 residues long. Germline V gene lookup returns CDR1 MNHEY and CDR2 SVGAGI. V lost 8 bases, J lost 7 bases, and 11 bases stayed unmatched. CDR3 in DNA: TGTGCCAGCTTCCCCGCGACAGGGGGAGGGACCCAGTACTTC. Encoded protein: CASFPATGGGTQYF.

About this clone itself: A much larger clone sits a single nucleotide away, making a read error possible. At the DNA level, this CDR3 is encoded by other sequences in the same sample as well. The chain is built from TRBV7-8 and TRBJ2-1; 8 positions match TRBD2. The trim removed 1 base at V and 13 bases at J, leaving 12 bases unmatched. The CDR3 extends over 15 amino acids. CDR1 SGHVS and CDR2 FQNEAQ come from the germline V gene. CDR3 in amino acids: CASSLVPSGSSEQFF. For the CDR3, the DNA is TGTGCCAGCAGCTTAGTGCCTAGCGGGTCGAGTGAACAGTTCTTC.

V and J are TRBV3-1 (or the pseudogene TRBV3-2) and TRBJ2-5; 7 nucleotides line up with TRBD2. J was trimmed by 2 bases and V by 4 bases; bases with no gene match: 4. The CDR3 consists of 14 residues. The germline V gene encodes CDR1 LGHDT and CDR2 YNNKEL (reference sequence). CDR3 nucleotide sequence: TGTGCCAGCAGCCCCGCTAGCGGACAAGAGACCCAGTACTTC. Protein: CASSPASGQETQYF.